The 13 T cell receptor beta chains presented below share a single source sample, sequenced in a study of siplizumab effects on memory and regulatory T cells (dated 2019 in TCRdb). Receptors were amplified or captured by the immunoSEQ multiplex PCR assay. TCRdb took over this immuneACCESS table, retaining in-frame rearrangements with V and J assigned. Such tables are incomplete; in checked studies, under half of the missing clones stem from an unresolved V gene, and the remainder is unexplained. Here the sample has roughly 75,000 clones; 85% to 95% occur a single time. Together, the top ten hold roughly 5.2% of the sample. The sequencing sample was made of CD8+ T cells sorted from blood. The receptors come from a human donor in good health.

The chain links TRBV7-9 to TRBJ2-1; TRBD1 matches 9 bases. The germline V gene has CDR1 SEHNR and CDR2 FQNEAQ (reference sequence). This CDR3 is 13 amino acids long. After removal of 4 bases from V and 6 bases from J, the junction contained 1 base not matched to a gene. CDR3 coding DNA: TGTGCCAGCAGCTCACAGGGGGCCAATGAGCAGTTCTTC. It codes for CASSSQGANEQFF.

CDR3 in amino acids: CASSFPPRPEQFF. The CDR3 bases are TGTGCCAGCAGCTTTCCACCCCGGCCTGAGCAGTTCTTC. The gene calls are TRBV5-4 and TRBJ2-1; D is unclear. V lost 2 bases and J 9 bases, leaving 12 bases between the germline ends. Germline CDR1 is SGHNT and CDR2 is YYREEE (reference sequence). The length of the CDR3 is 13 residues.

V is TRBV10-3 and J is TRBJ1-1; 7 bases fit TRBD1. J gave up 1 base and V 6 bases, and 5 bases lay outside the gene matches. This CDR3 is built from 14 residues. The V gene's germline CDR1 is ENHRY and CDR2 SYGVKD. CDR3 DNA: TGTGCCATCAGCCATGGGACAGAGAACACTGAAGCTTTCTTT. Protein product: CAISHGTENTEAFF.

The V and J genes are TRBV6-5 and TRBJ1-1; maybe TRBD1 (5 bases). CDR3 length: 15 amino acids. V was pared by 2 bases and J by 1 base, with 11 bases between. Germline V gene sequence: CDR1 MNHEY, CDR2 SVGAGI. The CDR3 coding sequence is TGTGCCAGCAGTTACGGACTTGGGGGGAACACTGAAGCTTTCTTT. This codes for CASSYGLGGNTEAFF.

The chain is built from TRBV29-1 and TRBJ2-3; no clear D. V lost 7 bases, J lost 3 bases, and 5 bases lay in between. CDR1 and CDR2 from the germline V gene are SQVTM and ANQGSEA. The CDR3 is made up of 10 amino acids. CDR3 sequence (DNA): TGCAGCGCCAGGACAGATACGCAGTATTTT. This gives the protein CSARTDTQYF.

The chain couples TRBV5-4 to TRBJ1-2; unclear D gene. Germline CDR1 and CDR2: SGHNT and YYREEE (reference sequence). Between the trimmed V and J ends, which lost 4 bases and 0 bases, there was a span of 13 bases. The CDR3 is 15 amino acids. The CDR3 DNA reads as TGTGCCAGCAGCCCCGGGTCCTTTTCTAACTATGGCTACACCTTC. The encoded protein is CASSPGSFSNYGYTF.

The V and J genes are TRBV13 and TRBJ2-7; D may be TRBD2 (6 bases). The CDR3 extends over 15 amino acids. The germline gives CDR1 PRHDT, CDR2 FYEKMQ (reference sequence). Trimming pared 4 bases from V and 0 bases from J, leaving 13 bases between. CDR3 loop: CASSSGRGSSYEQYF. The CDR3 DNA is TGTGCCAGCAGCTCCGGGCGGGGCAGCTCCTACGAGCAGTACTTC.

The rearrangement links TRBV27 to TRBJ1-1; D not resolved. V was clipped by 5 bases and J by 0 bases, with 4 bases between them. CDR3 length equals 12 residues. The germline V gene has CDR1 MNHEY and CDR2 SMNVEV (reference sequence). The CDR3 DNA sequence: TGTGCCAGCAGTCTTGTGAACACTGAAGCTTTCTTT. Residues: CASSLVNTEAFF.

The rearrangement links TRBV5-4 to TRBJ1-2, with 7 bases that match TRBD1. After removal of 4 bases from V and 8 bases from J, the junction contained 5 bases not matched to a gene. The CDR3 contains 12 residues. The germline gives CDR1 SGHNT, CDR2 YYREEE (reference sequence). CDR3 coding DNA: TGTGCCAGCAGCCCAGGGACAGAAGGCTACACCTTC. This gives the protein CASSPGTEGYTF.

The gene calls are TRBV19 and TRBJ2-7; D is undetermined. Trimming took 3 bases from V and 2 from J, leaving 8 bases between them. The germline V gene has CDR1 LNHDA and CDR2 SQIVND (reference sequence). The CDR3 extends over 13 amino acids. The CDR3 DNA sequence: TGTGCCAGTAGTATTCCAGGCGCCTACGAGCAGTACTTC. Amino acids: CASSIPGAYEQYF.

The CDR3 here is CASSQDPGSPYEQYF. The DNA for the CDR3 is TGCGCCAGCAGCCAAGACCCGGGGAGCCCCTACGAGCAGTACTTC. The V and J genes are TRBV4-3 and TRBJ2-7; D might be TRBD2 (5 bases). V was trimmed by 0 bases and J by 2 bases, leaving 11 bases between them. The V gene's germline CDR1 is LGHNA and CDR2 YSLEER. This CDR3 spans 15 amino acids.

The CDR3 region has the DNA TGTGCCAGCAGCTTGACTAGCGGGGGCACAGATACGCAGTATTTT. It is translated as CASSLTSGGTDTQYF. This chain links TRBV11-2 with TRBJ2-3; TRBD2 agrees at 11 bases. Germline-derived CDR1 and CDR2 are SGHAT and FQNNGV. The CDR3 loop spans 15 amino acids. Trimming at V came to 3 bases and at J to 1 base, leaving 0 bases not matched to a gene.

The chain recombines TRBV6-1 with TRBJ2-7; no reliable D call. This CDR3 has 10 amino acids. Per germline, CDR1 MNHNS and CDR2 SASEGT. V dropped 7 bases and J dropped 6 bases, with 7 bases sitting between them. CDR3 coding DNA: TGTGCCAGCAACTTGGGCGAGCAGTACTTC. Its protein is CASNLGEQYF.